Listed here are 13 T cell receptor beta chains from one sample, sequenced in a study of PD-1 blockade in classical Hodgkin lymphoma. Clones were sequenced by immunoSEQ multiplex PCR, and TCRdb holds only the in-frame ones, with some missing. The sample has roughly 56,000 clones, 85% to 90% seen once; the top ten hold under 7%. There was relapse after autologous stem cell transplantation in every patient, and there was variation in brentuximab vedotin exposure. Here the sequenced sample was peripheral blood mononuclear cells (PBMCs), taken before the second cycle of nivolumab. Receptor source: a human donor with classical Hodgkin lymphoma.

With regard to this clone: Other DNA sequences from this sample encode an identical CDR3 as well. The V call is TRBV5-1, the J call TRBJ1-4; D remains ambiguous. This CDR3 is built from 14 residues. The V end lost 0 bases, the J end lost 5 bases, and 8 bases lay between the germline ends. Germline CDR1 reads SGHRS; CDR2 reads YFSETQ. The CDR3 bases are TGCGCCAGCAGCTTGGGGCAGCTGAATGAAAAACTGTTTTTT. It yields the protein CASSLGQLNEKLFF.

The chain uses TRBV5-1 and TRBJ2-2, with no clear D. The CDR3 runs to 15 residues. V lost 1 base and J lost 1, with 8 bases in between. Germline CDR1 and CDR2: SGHRS and YFSETQ. This chain's CDR3 is CASSLSPLNTGELFF. The DNA for the CDR3 is TGCGCCAGCAGCTTGTCACCTTTGAACACCGGGGAGCTGTTTTTT.

This clone was seen just once. V and J are TRBV5-1 and TRBJ2-3; the D is unclear. The CDR3 is 14 residues long. Trimming stripped 4 bases from V and 2 bases from J, with 11 bases between. CDR1 is SGHRS, CDR2 YFSETQ, per germline. CDR3 nucleotide sequence: TGCGCCAGCAGCACCACCCCGAACACAGATACGCAGTATTTT. The encoded protein is CASSTTPNTDTQYF.

V and J are TRBV5-1 and TRBJ1-5; TRBD1 might be the D (6 bases). Trimming took off 0 bases at V and 4 bases at J, with 8 bases between the two ends. The CDR3 spans 14 residues. Germline-derived CDR1 and CDR2 are SGHRS and YFSETQ. The CDR3 sequence: CASSLGGQNQPQHF. In DNA form, the CDR3 reads TGCGCCAGCAGCTTGGGGGGGCAGAATCAGCCCCAGCATTTT.

The genes are TRBV7-8 and TRBJ2-7, with D possibly TRBD2 on 6 matching bases. The CDR3 has 13 amino acids. Germline loops: CDR1 SGHVS, CDR2 FQNEAQ. The V gene lost 2 bases and the J gene lost 7 bases, with 12 bases spanning the gap. DNA for the CDR3: TGTGCCAGCAGCTTAAGGGAGGCGTTGGAGCAGTACTTC. It is translated as CASSLREALEQYF.

CDR3 coding DNA: TGCGCCAGCAGCTCCCAGGGAGGCTCCTACGAGCAGTACTTC. Its translation is CASSSQGGSYEQYF. The rearrangement uses TRBV5-1 and TRBJ2-7; D possibly corresponds to TRBD2 (6 bases). The V gene lost 3 bases and the J gene lost 0 bases, with 10 bases spanning the gap. The CDR3 extends over 14 amino acids. Germline lookup yields CDR1 SGHRS and CDR2 YFSETQ.

The rearrangement joins TRBV19 to TRBJ2-1; D unclear. Trimming removed 0 bases from V and 14 bases from J, with 14 bases in between. Germline CDR1 reads LNHDA; CDR2 reads SQIVND (reference sequence). The CDR3 is 13 amino acids. CDR3 DNA: TGTGCCAGTAGTATAGATCATGGGGTTTTGAAGTTCTTC. Protein sequence: CASSIDHGVLKFF.

The rearrangement links TRBV5-1 to TRBJ2-1; D unclear. The V end lost 0 bases, the J end lost 5 bases, and 3 bases lay between the germline ends. The germline CDR1 and CDR2 sequences are SGHRS and YFSETQ. There are 12 residues in the CDR3. CDR3 nucleotides: TGCGCCAGCAGCTTGGGAAACAATGAGCAGTTCTTC. Amino acid sequence: CASSLGNNEQFF.

The chain joins TRBV28 to TRBJ1-1; a weak D match, TRBD1 (6 bases). Trimming took off 8 bases at V and 10 bases at J, with 17 bases between the two ends. The CDR3 totals 12 residues. CDR1 is MDHEN, CDR2 SYDVKM, per germline. CDR3 region: CASSGEWKGAFF. Here the CDR3 DNA reads TGTGCCAGCTCAGGGGAGTGGAAGGGAGCTTTCTTT.

The chain couples TRBV28 to TRBJ2-7, with D maybe TRBD1 (5 bases). The CDR3 runs 14 residues. Looked up from germline, CDR1 is MDHEN and CDR2 is SYDVKM. The ends were cut back, 6 bases at V and 4 bases at J, with 16 bases in the middle. Here the CDR3 reads CASSSARVLYEQYF. The CDR3 DNA reads as TGTGCCAGCAGCTCCGCCAGGGTCCTATACGAGCAGTACTTC.

The genes are TRBV7-9 and TRBJ1-2, with 7 nucleotides matching TRBD1. This CDR3 is built from 13 residues. The germline CDR1 and CDR2 sequences are SEHNR and FQNEAQ (reference sequence). Unmatched junction bases numbered 2, after V lost 3 bases and J lost 4 bases. The CDR3 here is CASSLGQSYGYTF. The CDR3 DNA follows: TGTGCCAGCAGCTTGGGACAGTCCTATGGCTACACCTTC.

The rearrangement uses TRBV6-5 and TRBJ2-2; maybe TRBD2 (6 bases). Per germline, CDR1 MNHEY and CDR2 SVGAGI. The CDR3 loop spans 14 amino acids. V shed 5 bases and J shed 2 bases, with 9 bases lying between them. CDR3 bases: TGTGCCAGCAGTCCGGGAGTCAACACCGGGGAGCTGTTTTTT. It translates to CASSPGVNTGELFF.

V usage is TRBV29-1 and J usage is TRBJ2-5; 15 positions match TRBD2. Germline trimming cut 6 bases from V and 2 bases from J; bases unmatched to any gene: 7. This CDR3 comprises 16 residues. Germline assignment: CDR1 SQVTM and CDR2 ANQGSEA. In DNA form, the CDR3 reads TGCAGCGTCGGTTGGACTAGCGGGGGGGTACAAGAGACCCAGTACTTC. Its translation is CSVGWTSGGVQETQYF.